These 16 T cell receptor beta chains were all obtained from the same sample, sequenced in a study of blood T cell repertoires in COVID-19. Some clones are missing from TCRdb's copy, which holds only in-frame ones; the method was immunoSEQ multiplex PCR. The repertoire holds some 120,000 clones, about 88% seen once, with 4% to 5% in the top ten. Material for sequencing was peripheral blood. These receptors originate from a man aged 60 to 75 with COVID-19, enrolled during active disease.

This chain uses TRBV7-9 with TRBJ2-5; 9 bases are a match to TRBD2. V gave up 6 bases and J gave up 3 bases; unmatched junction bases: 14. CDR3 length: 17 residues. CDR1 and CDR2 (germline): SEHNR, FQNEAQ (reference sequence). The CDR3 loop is CASSQYPVAGGKETQYF. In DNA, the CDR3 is TGTGCCAGCAGTCAATATCCGGTGGCGGGAGGGAAAGAGACCCAGTACTTC.

Here the CDR3 DNA reads TGTGCCAGCAGTTGGACTATCCACTCCTACGAGCAGTACTTC. Translated: CASSWTIHSYEQYF. This chain uses TRBV28 with TRBJ2-7; maybe TRBD2 (6 bases). Trimming removed 4 bases at V and 0 bases at J, with 10 bases between. Germline V lookup: CDR1 MDHEN, CDR2 SYDVKM. This CDR3 is built from 14 residues.

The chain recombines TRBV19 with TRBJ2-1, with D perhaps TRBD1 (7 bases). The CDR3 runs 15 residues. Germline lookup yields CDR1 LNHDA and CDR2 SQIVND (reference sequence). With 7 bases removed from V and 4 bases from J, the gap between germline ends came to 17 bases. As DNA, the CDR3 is TGTGCCAGTACCAGCAACAGGGGAGGTTACAATGAGCAGTTCTTC. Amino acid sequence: CASTSNRGGYNEQFF.

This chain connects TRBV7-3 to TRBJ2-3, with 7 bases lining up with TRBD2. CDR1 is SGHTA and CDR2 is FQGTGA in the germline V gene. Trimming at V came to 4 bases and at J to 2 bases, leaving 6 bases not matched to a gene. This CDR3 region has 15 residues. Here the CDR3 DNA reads TGTGCCAGCAGCTCTCTAGCGGAGCCCACAGATACGCAGTATTTT. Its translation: CASSSLAEPTDTQYF. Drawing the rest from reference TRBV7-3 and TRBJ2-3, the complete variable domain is GAGVSQTPSNKVTEKGKYVELRCDPISGHTALYWYRQSLGQGPEFLIYFQGTGAADDSGLPNDRFFAVRPEGSVSTLKIQRTERGDSAVYLCASSSLAEPTDTQYFGPGTRLTVL.

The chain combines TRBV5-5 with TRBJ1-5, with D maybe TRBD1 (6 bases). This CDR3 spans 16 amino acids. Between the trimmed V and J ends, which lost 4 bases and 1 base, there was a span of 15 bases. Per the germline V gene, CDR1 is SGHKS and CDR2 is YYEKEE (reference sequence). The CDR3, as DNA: TGTGCCAGCAGCAGGACAGTCGCGCGCAGCAATCAGCCCCAGCATTTT. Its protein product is CASSRTVARSNQPQHF.

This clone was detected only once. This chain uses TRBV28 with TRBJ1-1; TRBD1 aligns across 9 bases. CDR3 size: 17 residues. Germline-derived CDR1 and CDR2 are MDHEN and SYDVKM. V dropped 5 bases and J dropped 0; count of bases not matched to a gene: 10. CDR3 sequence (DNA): TGTGCCAGCAGTACACAGGGGGCGAATTTCGTGAACACTGAAGCTTTCTTT. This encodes CASSTQGANFVNTEAFF.

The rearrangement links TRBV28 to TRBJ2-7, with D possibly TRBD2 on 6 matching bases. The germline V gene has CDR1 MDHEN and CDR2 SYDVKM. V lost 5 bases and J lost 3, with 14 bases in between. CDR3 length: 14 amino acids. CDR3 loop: CASSRTEGFYEQYF. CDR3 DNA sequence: TGTGCCAGCAGTCGGACGGAGGGTTTCTACGAGCAGTACTTC.

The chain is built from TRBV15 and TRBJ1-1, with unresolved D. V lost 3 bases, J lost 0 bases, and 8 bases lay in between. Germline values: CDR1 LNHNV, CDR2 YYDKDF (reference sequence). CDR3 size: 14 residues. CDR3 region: CATSRTLLNTEAFF. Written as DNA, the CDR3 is TGTGCCACCAGCAGGACACTCTTGAACACTGAAGCTTTCTTT.

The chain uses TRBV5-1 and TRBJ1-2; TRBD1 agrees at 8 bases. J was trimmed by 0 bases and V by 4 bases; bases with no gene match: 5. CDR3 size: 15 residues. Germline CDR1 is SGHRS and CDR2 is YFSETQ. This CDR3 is CASSPGQGPNYGYTF. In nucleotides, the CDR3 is TGCGCCAGCAGCCCTGGACAGGGCCCTAACTATGGCTACACCTTC.

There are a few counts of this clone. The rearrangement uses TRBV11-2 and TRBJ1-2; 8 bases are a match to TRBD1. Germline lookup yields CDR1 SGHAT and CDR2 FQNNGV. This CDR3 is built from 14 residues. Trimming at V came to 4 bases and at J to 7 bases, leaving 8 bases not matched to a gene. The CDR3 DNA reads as TGTGCCAGCAGCTCAGCACAGGGGGTCATTGGCTACACCTTC. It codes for CASSSAQGVIGYTF.

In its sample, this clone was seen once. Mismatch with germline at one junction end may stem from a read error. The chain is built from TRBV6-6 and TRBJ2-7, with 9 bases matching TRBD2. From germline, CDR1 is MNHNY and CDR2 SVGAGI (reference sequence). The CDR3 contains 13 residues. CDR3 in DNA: TGTGCCAGCAGTTTACTAGCGGGCGGTCAGAGCGACTTC. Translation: CASSLLAGGQSDF.

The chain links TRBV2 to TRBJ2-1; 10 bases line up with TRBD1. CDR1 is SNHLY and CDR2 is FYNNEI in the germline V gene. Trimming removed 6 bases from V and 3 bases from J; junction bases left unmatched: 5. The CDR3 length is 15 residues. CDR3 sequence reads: CASSWGQGNYNEQFF. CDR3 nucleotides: TGTGCCAGCAGCTGGGGACAGGGGAACTACAATGAGCAGTTCTTC. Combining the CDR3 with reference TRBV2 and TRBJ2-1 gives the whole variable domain EPEVTQTPSHQVTQMGQEVILRCVPISNHLYFYWYRQILGQKVEFLVSFYNNEISEKSEIFDDQFSVERPDGSNFTLKIRSTKLEDSAMYFCASSWGQGNYNEQFFGPGTRLTVL.

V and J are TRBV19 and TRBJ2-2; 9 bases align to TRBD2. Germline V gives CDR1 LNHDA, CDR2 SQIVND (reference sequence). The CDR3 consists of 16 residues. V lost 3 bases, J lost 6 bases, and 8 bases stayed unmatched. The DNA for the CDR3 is TGTGCCAGTAGTATTCGCGCGGGAGGGATCCCCGGGGAGCTGTTTTTT. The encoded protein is CASSIRAGGIPGELFF.

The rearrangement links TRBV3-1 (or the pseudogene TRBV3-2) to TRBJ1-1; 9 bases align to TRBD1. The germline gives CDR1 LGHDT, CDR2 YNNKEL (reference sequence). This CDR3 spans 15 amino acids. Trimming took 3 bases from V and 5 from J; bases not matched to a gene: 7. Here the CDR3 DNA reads TGTGCCAGCAGCCAGTCCGACAGGGGGTGGACTGAAGCTTTCTTT. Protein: CASSQSDRGWTEAFF.

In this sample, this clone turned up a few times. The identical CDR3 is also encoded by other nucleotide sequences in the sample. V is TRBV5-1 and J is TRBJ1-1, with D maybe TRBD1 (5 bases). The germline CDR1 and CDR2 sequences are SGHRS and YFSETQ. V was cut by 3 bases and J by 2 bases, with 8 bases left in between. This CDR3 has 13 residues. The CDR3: CASSSTGNTEAFF. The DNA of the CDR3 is TGCGCCAGCAGCTCAACAGGCAACACTGAAGCTTTCTTT.

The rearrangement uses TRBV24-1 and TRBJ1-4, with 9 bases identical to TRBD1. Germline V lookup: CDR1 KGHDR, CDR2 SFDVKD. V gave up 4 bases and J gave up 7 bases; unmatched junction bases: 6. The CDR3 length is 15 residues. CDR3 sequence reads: CATSEAGTGSEKLFF. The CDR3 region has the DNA TGTGCCACCAGTGAAGCCGGGACAGGGAGTGAAAAACTGTTTTTT.